This paragraph reports one T cell receptor beta chain. Its specificity is not known. These data originate in a study of vaccination and CD4 T cells after COVID-19. Stated treatment: roughly ten-day PBMC culture with coronavirus spike peptide pools or control peptides (ViraFEST assay). An unexposed donor provided the CD4+ T cells, which were collected before the COVID-19 pandemic (2011-2018). Contingent on cell availability, unexposed-donor CD4+ T cells were interrogated with SARS-CoV-2 S/N and four cold-coronavirus spikes. Trimming removed 6 bases from V and 3 bases from J; junction bases left unmatched: 11. This CDR3 region has 15 residues. Per the germline V gene, CDR1 is DFQATT and CDR2 is SNEGSKA (reference sequence). Study outcomes and limitations: Spike mono-reactivity held for 304 of 307 vaccine-specific clones in convalescent patients. In convalescent patients, a median approximately 83% of post-vaccine SARS-CoV-2-reactive clones appeared only after vaccination.

Oncomine TCR Beta short-read sequencing was applied to DNA from cultured CD4+ T cells. Someone extracted genomic DNA from cultured CD4+ T cells. MiXCR was run by TCRdb on the PCR reads, yielding one entry per CDR3 protein. The data hold some 8,000 distinct CDR3 sequences, with roughly 30% observed a single time. The clonotype was recovered from a human donor in good health. Sequencing input: CD4+ T cells from blood, cultured in vitro. The chain couples TRBV20-1 to TRBJ2-3, with 8 bases aligning to TRBD2. The DNA of the CDR3 is TGCAGTGCGGCCCCCCGGAGCGGGAGTACAGATACGCAGTATTTT. Translating gives CSAAPRSGSTDTQYF.